What follows describes a single TCR beta chain. These data come from a study of T cell changes during pregnancy in multiple sclerosis. The table came from immunoSEQ multiplex PCR; TCRdb's copy has only in-frame clones and leaves some out. The sample yields about 40,000 clones, just over 90% seen once. CDR1 is MNHEY and CDR2 is SVGAGI in the germline V gene. After removal of 6 bases from V and 4 bases from J, the junction contained 4 bases not matched to a gene. The CDR3 contains 14 residues. The clonotype comes from a female donor with multiple sclerosis, enrolled in a pregnancy study. This material consisted of CD4+ T cells from peripheral blood mononuclear cells, taken in the third trimester of pregnancy. The V gene is TRBV6-5, the J gene TRBJ1-1; 11 bases are a match to TRBD1. CDR3 sequence: CASSRTGGGTEAFF. As DNA, the CDR3 is TGTGCCAGCAGCCGGACAGGGGGCGGCACTGAAGCTTTCTTT.